This T cell receptor (beta chain) came from a study of cytomegalovirus exposure and HLA in healthy donors. Looking at the study overall: Genotyping showed about 80% of some 400 donors falling in the Caucasian-associated ancestry cluster.

The study, taken as a whole, reports: In a later analysis, TCR association rates varied by HLA locus: DRB1 most, HLA-C fewest. CMV antigen specificity of a few CMV-associated chains was confirmed in vitro. Earlier analysis looked at TCR beta V segments, and most were productive about 90% or about 30% of the time.

PCR employed 60 Vbeta and 13 Jbeta primers. Generated by immunoSEQ multiplex PCR, the TCRdb table keeps only in-frame clones and is missing some. In the table there are about 150,000 clones, around 78% of which are singletons. This clone is a singleton in its sample. Its antigen remains unidentified. Germline CDR1 is SGHTS and CDR2 is YDEGEE. The CDR3 is made up of 16 amino acids. The ends lost 4 bases at V and 0 bases at J; junction bases unmatched: 4. Sequencing was performed on PBMCs. The chain uses TRBV5-8 and TRBJ1-5; TRBD1 aligns across 10 bases. The TCR was taken from a female donor in good health and CMV-seropositive. CDR3 coding DNA: TGTGCCAGCAGCGCGGACAGGGGGTATAGCAATCAGCCCCAGCATTTT. Amino acid sequence: CASSADRGYSNQPQHF.